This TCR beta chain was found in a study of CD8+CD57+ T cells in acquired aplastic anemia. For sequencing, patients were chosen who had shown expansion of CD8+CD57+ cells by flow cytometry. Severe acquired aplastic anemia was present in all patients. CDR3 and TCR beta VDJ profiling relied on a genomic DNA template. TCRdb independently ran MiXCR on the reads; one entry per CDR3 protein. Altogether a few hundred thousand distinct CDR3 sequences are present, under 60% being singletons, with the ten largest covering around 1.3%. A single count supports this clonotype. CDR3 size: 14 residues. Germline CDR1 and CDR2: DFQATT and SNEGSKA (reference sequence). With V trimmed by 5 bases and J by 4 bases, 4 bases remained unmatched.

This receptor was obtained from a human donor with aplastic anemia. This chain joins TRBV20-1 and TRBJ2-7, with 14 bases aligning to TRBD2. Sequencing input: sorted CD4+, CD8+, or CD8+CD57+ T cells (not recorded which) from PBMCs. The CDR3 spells CSARLAGGFYEQYF. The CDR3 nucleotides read TGCAGTGCTCGACTAGCGGGGGGGTTTTACGAGCAGTACTTC.